These 16 T cell receptor beta chains were all obtained from the same sample, sequenced in a study of T-cell memory formation after mild COVID-19. TCRdb itself ran the 5' RACE reads through MiXCR, one entry per CDR3 protein. Of 45,000 or so distinct CDR3 sequences in the sample, 5.5% to 8.5% were seen once. Material: PBMCs or a T cell subset sorted from them (not recorded which). The origin of the receptors is an adult who had mild COVID-19 (a few samples of this study predate the infection). Cell type and time point are not known.

This clonotype came up many times. The genes are TRBV9 and TRBJ1-4; D is ambiguous. V dropped 0 bases and J dropped 1 base, with 4 bases sitting between them. CDR3 length: 14 amino acids. In germline, CDR1 is SGDLS, CDR2 YYNGEE. CDR3: CASSVDETNEKLFF. CDR3 nucleotide sequence: TGTGCCAGCAGCGTAGACGAAACTAATGAAAAACTGTTTTTT.

This clonotype was found many times. V and J are TRBV20-1 and TRBJ2-3, with 8 bases fitting TRBD1. The ends lost 6 bases at V and 6 bases at J; junction bases unmatched: 14. Germline-derived CDR1 and CDR2 are DFQATT and SNEGSKA (reference sequence). This CDR3 contains 15 residues. Here the CDR3 reads CSAPPRRQGRDTQYF. CDR3 nucleotides: TGCAGTGCCCCTCCCCGGAGACAGGGGCGGGATACGCAGTATTTT.

This clonotype occurred many times. This chain connects TRBV29-1 to TRBJ2-7, with no clear D. The CDR3 is 14 residues long. V shed 7 bases and J shed 2 bases, with 18 bases lying between them. Germline V gives CDR1 SQVTM, CDR2 ANQGSEA. The chain's CDR3 is CSAQSEVIPYEQYF. The CDR3 DNA follows: TGCAGCGCCCAGTCTGAGGTTATCCCCTACGAGCAGTACTTC.

In this sample, this clonotype turned up many times. This chain uses TRBV29-1 with TRBJ1-2; 7 positions match TRBD1. The CDR3 totals 16 residues. The germline V gene encodes CDR1 SQVTM and CDR2 ANQGSEA. J was trimmed by 0 bases and V by 6 bases; bases with no gene match: 13. As DNA, the CDR3 is TGCAGCGTAGTTAAAGTGGACAGGCCGACTAACTATGGCTACACCTTC. As protein: CSVVKVDRPTNYGYTF.

With respect to this clonotype: A much larger clone lies a single base off, so this may be a read error. The chain combines TRBV4-3 with TRBJ1-1; D perhaps matches TRBD1 (5 bases). This CDR3 is built from 15 residues. Germline values: CDR1 LGHNA, CDR2 YSLEER. V was pared by 0 bases and J by 6 bases, with 14 bases between. The CDR3 reads CASSQERRGDAEAFF. The CDR3 region has the DNA TGCGCCAGCAGCCAAGAACGAAGGGGAGACGCTGAAGCTTTCTTT.

This clonotype has at least ten counts. V and J are TRBV5-1 and TRBJ1-4, with TRBD1 identical over 12 bases. The length of the CDR3 is 15 residues. V trimming: 5 bases; J trimming: 5 bases; junction bases outside the gene matches: 4. CDR1 SGHRS and CDR2 YFSETQ come from the germline V gene. The chain's CDR3 is CASRGTGGPNEKLFF. The CDR3 DNA is TGCGCCAGCAGAGGGACAGGGGGCCCAAATGAAAAACTGTTTTTT.

V gene TRBV5-4 combines with J gene TRBJ2-5, with 8 bases matching TRBD1. The J call may be faulty, since TRBJ2-1 better matches the DNA end. CDR3 length: 14 residues. Germline CDR1 reads SGHNT; CDR2 reads YYREEE (reference sequence). CDR3 sequence reads: CASSSGQGIGEQFF. CDR3 DNA: TGTGCCAGCAGCTCCGGACAGGGAATCGGTGAGCAGTTCTTC.

The CDR3 sequence: CASSLGVTDTQYF. The CDR3 DNA sequence: TGTGCCAGCAGCTTAGGGGTGACAGATACGCAGTATTTT. The chain joins TRBV11-1 to TRBJ2-3, with D unclear. V lost 1 base and J 3 bases, leaving 5 bases between the germline ends. The CDR3 length is 13 residues. Germline CDR1 SGHAT, CDR2 FQDESV (reference sequence).

The rearrangement joins TRBV5-5 to TRBJ1-4; 9 positions agree with TRBD1. Per the germline V gene, CDR1 is SGHKS and CDR2 is YYEKEE (reference sequence). CDR3 length: 17 residues. J was trimmed by 6 bases and V by 3 bases; bases with no gene match: 12. CDR3 region: CASSSGQGFIGDEKLFF. Here the CDR3 DNA reads TGTGCCAGCAGCTCGGGACAGGGATTTATCGGGGATGAAAAACTGTTTTTT.

This sequence joins TRBV7-3 and TRBJ1-2, with TRBD1 identical over 7 bases. The CDR3 totals 13 residues. CDR1 and CDR2 (germline): SGHTA, FQGTGA. J lost 4 bases, V lost 5 bases, and 4 bases had no gene match. CDR3 DNA sequence: TGTGCCAGCAGCCCTCAGGGGGGCTATGGCTACACCTTC. Residues: CASSPQGGYGYTF.

This clonotype was seen repeatedly, ten times or more. This chain links TRBV5-1 with TRBJ2-7; D tentatively reads TRBD1 or TRBD2 (6 bases each). CDR1 and CDR2 from the germline V gene are SGHRS and YFSETQ. The CDR3 is 20 residues long. V lost 1 base and J lost 1, with 27 bases in between. CDR3 sequence: CASSLNLGGFARADSYEQYF. The CDR3 bases are TGCGCCAGCAGCTTGAACTTGGGGGGCTTCGCCCGAGCGGATTCCTACGAGCAGTACTTC.

V is TRBV5-6 and J is TRBJ1-5; maybe TRBD1 (5 bases). Germline-derived CDR1 and CDR2 are SGHDT and YYEEEE. Trimming removed 0 bases at V and 6 bases at J, with 7 bases between. The CDR3 contains 13 residues. CDR3 loop: CASSLGGTQPQHF. CDR3 DNA sequence: TGTGCCAGCAGCTTGGGTGGGACTCAGCCCCAGCATTTT.

This clonotype was picked up a small number of times. The rearrangement joins TRBV2 to TRBJ2-3; TRBD2 might be the D (7 bases). CDR1 SNHLY and CDR2 FYNNEI come from the germline V gene. This CDR3 comprises 14 residues. Between the trimmed V and J ends, which lost 2 bases and 6 bases, there was a span of 12 bases. CDR3 loop: CASSEKGGGDTQYF. The DNA of the CDR3 is TGTGCCAGCAGTGAAAAGGGAGGGGGGGATACGCAGTATTTT.

This rearrangement joins TRBV10-3 to TRBJ2-1; 7 bases agree with TRBD2. The CDR3 has 14 amino acids. J was trimmed by 6 bases and V by 6 bases; bases with no gene match: 8. The germline V gene encodes CDR1 ENHRY and CDR2 SYGVKD. CDR3 amino acids: CAIRPSGGRNEQFF. CDR3 nucleotide sequence: TGTGCCATCAGACCTAGCGGAGGTCGCAATGAGCAGTTCTTC.

This clonotype was seen many times. This chain joins TRBV12-3 or TRBV12-4 and TRBJ2-1; 7 bases agree with TRBD1. Germline trimming cut 4 bases from V and 0 bases from J; bases unmatched to any gene: 9. The CDR3 has 17 amino acids. DNA for the CDR3: TGTGCCAGCAGTTCCGGGACAGAGAAGAGCTCCTACAATGAGCAGTTCTTC. As protein: CASSSGTEKSSYNEQFF.

The chain combines TRBV10-3 with TRBJ2-5, with 8 bases that match TRBD2. Germline V lookup: CDR1 ENHRY, CDR2 SYGVKD. J gave up 1 base and V 8 bases, and 6 bases lay outside the gene matches. The CDR3 is made up of 14 amino acids. The CDR3 DNA reads TGTGCCATCGGCAAACTAGCGGCCCAAGAGACCCAGTACTTC. Protein product: CAIGKLAAQETQYF.